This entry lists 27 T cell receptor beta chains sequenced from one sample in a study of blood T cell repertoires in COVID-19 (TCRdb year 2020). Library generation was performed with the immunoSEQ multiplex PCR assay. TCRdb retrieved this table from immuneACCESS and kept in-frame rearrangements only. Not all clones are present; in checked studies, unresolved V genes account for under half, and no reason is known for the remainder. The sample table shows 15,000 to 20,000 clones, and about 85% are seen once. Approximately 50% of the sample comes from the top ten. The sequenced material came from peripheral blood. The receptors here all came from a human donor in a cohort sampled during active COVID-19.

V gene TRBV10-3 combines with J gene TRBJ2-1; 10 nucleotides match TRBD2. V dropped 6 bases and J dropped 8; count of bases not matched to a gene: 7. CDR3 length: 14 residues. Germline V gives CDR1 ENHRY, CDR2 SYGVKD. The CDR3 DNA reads TGTGCCATCAGAGCGGGGGGGCTTTTCCATGAGCAGTTCTTC. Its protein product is CAIRAGGLFHEQFF.

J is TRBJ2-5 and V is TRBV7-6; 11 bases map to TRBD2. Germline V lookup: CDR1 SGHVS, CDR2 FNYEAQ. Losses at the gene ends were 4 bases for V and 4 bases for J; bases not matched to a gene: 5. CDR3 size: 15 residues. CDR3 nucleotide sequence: TGTGCCAGCAGCTCACTAGCGGGGGAATTAGAGACCCAGTACTTC. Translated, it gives CASSSLAGELETQYF.

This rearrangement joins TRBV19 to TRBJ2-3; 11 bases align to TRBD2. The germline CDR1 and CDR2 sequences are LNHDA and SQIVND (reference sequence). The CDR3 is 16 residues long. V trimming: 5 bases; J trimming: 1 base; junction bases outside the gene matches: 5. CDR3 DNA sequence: TGTGCCAGTAGTCCCCCGACTAGCGGGGGCACAGATACGCAGTATTTT. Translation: CASSPPTSGGTDTQYF.

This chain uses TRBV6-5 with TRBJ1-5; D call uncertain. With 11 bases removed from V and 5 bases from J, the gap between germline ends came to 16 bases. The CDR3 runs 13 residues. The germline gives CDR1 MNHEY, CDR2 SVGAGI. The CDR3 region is CAARRGRDQPQHF. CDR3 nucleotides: TGTGCCGCCCGACGGGGTCGGGATCAGCCCCAGCATTTT.

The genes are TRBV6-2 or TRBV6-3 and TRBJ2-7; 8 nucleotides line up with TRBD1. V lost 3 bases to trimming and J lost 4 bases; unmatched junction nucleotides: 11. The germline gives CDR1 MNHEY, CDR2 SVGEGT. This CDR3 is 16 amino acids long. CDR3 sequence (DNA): TGTGCCAGCAGTTATTCAACCGGGACAGGAGGTTACGAGCAGTACTTC. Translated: CASSYSTGTGGYEQYF.

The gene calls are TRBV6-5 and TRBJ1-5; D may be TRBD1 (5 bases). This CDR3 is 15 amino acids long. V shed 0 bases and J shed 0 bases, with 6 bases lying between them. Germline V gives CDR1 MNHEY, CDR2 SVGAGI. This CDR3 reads CASSYSGDSNQPQHF. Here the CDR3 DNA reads TGTGCCAGCAGTTACTCAGGGGATAGCAATCAGCCCCAGCATTTT.

The CDR3 reads CASSYERGGHNEQFF. For the CDR3, the DNA is TGTGCCAGCAGTTACGAGCGGGGGGGCCACAATGAGCAGTTCTTC. This chain uses TRBV6-5 with TRBJ2-1; 10 positions agree with TRBD2. The CDR3 spans 15 residues. With V trimmed by 2 bases and J by 5 bases, 3 bases remained unmatched. Germline V gene sequence: CDR1 MNHEY, CDR2 SVGAGI.

Here the CDR3 DNA reads TGTGCCAGCAGCCCCGCGGCGGGAAACTCCTACGAGCAGTACTTC. It codes for CASSPAAGNSYEQYF. V usage is TRBV11-2 and J usage is TRBJ2-7; TRBD2 is a possible D gene (6 bases). V was clipped by 5 bases and J by 0 bases, with 14 bases between them. Looked up from germline, CDR1 is SGHAT and CDR2 is FQNNGV. The length of the CDR3 is 15 residues.

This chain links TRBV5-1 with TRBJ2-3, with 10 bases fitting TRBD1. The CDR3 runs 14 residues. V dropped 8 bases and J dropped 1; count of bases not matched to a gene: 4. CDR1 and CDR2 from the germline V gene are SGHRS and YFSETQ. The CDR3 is CASAGTGGTDTQYF. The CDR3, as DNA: TGCGCCAGTGCCGGGACAGGGGGCACAGATACGCAGTATTTT.

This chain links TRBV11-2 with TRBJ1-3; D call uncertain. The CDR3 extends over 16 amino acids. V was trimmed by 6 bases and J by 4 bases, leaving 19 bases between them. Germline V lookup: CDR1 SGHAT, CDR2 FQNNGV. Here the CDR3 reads CASSIRALGVGNTIYF. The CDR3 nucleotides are TGTGCCAGCAGTATAAGGGCGCTGGGAGTGGGAAACACCATATATTTT.

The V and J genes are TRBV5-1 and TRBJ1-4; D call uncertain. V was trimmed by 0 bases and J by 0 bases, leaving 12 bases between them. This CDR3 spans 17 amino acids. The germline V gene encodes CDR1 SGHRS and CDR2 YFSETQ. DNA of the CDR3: TGCGCCAGCAGCTTGGCCCTAAACACAGCAACTAATGAAAAACTGTTTTTT. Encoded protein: CASSLALNTATNEKLFF.

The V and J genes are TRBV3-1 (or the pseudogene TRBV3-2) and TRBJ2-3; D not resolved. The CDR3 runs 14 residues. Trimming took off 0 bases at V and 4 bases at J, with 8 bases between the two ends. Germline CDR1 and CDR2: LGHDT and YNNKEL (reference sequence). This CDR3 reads CASSQEESADTQYF. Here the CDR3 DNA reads TGTGCCAGCAGCCAAGAAGAGAGTGCAGATACGCAGTATTTT.

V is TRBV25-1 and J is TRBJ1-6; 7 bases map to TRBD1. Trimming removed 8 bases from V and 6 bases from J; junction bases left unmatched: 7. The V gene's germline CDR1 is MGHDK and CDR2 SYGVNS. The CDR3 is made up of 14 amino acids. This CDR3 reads CASLQGVGNSPLHF. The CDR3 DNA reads TGTGCCAGCCTCCAGGGGGTAGGTAATTCACCCCTCCACTTT.

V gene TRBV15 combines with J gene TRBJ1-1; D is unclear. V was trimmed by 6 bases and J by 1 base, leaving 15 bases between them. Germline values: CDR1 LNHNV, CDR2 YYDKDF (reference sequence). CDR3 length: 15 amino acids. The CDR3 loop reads CATSAPSPGNTEAFF. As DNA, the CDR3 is TGTGCCACCAGTGCCCCCTCGCCCGGGAACACTGAAGCTTTCTTT.

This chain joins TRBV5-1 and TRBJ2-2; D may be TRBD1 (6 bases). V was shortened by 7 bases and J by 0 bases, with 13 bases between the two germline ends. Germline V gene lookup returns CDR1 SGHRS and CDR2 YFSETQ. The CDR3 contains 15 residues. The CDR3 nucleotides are TGCGCCAGCGGCTGGACAGCGACGAACACCGGGGAGCTGTTTTTT. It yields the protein CASGWTATNTGELFF.

The CDR3 region has the DNA TGTGCCATCAGTGTCCGAGACAGGGAATACGAGCAGTACTTC. It is translated as CAISVRDREYEQYF. The genes are TRBV10-3 and TRBJ2-7; 7 positions agree with TRBD1. The CDR3 is 14 amino acids. V was clipped by 4 bases and J by 4 bases; unmatched bases: 7. Looked up from germline, CDR1 is ENHRY and CDR2 is SYGVKD.

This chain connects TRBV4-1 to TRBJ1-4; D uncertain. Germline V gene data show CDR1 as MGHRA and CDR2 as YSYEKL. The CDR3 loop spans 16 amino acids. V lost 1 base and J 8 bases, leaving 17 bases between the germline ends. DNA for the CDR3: TGCGCCAGCAGCCAAGGCGGGCGGACCCCGTTAGAAAAACTGTTTTTT. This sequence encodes CASSQGGRTPLEKLFF.

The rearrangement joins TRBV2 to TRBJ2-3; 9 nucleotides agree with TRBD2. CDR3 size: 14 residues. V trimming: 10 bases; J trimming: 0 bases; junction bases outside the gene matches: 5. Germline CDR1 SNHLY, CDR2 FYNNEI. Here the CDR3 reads CATSRGGSTDTQYF. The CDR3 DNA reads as TGTGCCACCTCGCGGGGGGGCAGCACAGATACGCAGTATTTT.

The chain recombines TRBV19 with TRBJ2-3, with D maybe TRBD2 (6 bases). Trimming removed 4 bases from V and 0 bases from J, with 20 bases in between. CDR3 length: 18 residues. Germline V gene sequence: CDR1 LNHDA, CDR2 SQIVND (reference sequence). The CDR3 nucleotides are TGTGCCAGTAGTAGGGCCTCGCGGGGTCGTGCTAGCACAGATACGCAGTATTTT. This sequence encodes CASSRASRGRASTDTQYF.

CDR3 residues: CASSKSTGSEQYF. The CDR3 nucleotides read TGTGCCAGTAGCAAATCTACAGGGAGCGAGCAGTACTTC. The chain combines TRBV19 with TRBJ2-7, with D maybe TRBD1 (6 bases). The V and J ends lost 6 bases and 6 bases respectively, with 15 bases between them. CDR3 size: 13 residues. From germline, CDR1 is LNHDA and CDR2 SQIVND (reference sequence).

CDR3 in amino acids: CASSLFARVDEKLFF. As DNA, the CDR3 is TGTGCCAGCAGTTTATTTGCCAGGGTTGACGAAAAACTGTTTTTT. This rearrangement joins TRBV27 to TRBJ1-4, with D possibly being TRBD1 (5 bases). The germline V gene has CDR1 MNHEY and CDR2 SMNVEV (reference sequence). V lost 1 base, J lost 8 bases, and 14 bases lay in between. This CDR3 has 15 residues. The full variable domain, its missing parts supplied by reference TRBV27 and TRBJ1-4, is EAQVTQNPRYLITVTGKKLTVTCSQNMNHEYMSWYRQDPGLGLRQIYYSMNVEVTDKGDVPEGYKVSRKEKRNFPLILESPSPNQTSLYFCASSLFARVDEKLFFGSGTQLSVL.

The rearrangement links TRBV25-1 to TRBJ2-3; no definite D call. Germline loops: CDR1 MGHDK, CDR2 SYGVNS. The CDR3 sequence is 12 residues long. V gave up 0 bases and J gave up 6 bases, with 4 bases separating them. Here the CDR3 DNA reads TGTGCCAGCAGTGAATACGGGGATACGCAGTATTTT. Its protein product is CASSEYGDTQYF.

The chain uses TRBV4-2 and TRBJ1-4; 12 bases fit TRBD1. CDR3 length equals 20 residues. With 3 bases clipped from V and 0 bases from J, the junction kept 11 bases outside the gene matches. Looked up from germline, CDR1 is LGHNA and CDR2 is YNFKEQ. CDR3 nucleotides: TGTGCCAGCAGCCACACACTCGGGACAGGGGGCTTCACAACTAATGAAAAACTGTTTTTT. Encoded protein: CASSHTLGTGGFTTNEKLFF.

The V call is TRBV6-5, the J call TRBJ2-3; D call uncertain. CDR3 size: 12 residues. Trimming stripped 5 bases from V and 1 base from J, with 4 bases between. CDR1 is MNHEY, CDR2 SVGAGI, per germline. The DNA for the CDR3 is TGTGCCAGCAGTCTATGCACAGATACGCAGTATTTT. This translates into CASSLCTDTQYF.

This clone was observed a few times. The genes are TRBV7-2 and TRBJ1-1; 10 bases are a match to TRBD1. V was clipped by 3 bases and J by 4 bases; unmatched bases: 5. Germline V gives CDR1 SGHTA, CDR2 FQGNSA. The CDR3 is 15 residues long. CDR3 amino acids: CASSFKGQGSTEAFF. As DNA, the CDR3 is TGTGCCAGCAGCTTCAAGGGACAGGGGAGCACTGAAGCTTTCTTT.

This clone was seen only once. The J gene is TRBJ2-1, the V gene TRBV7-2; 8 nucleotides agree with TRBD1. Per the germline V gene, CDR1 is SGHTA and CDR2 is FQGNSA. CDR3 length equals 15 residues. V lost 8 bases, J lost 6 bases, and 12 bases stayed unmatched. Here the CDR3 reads CASGESTGVGNEQFF. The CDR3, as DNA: TGTGCCAGCGGCGAGTCGACAGGGGTTGGCAATGAGCAGTTCTTC.

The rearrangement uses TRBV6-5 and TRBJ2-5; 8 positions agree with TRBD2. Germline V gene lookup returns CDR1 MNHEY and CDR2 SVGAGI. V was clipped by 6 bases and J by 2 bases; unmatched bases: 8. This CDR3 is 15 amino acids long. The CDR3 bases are TGTGCCAGCAGCCGGGGGCGGGGGGCACAAGAGACCCAGTACTTC. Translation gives CASSRGRGAQETQYF.